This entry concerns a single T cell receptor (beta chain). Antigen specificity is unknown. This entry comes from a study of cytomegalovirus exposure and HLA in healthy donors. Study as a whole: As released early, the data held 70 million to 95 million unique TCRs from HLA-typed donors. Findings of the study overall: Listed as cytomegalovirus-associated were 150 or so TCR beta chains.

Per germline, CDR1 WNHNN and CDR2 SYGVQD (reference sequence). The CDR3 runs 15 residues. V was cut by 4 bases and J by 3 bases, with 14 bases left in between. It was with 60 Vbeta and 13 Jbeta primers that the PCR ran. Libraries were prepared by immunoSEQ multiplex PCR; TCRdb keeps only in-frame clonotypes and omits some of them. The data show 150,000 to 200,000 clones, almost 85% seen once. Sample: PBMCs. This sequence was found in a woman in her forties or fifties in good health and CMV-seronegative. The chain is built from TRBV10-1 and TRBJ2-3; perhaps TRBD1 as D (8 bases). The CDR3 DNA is TGCGCCAGCAGTGGTACAGGGGGGGGAACAGATACGCAGTATTTT. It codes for CASSGTGGGTDTQYF.